This TCR beta chain originates from a study of siplizumab effects on memory and regulatory T cells. General study findings and limits: Researchers could map only a minor fraction of alloreactive clones to unstimulated subsets.

Here immunoSEQ multiplex PCR was the method, and the copy in TCRdb shows in-frame clones only, minus some. Here the sample spans approximately 90,000 clones, around 94% being singletons. Trimming removed 3 bases at V and 1 base at J, with 13 bases between. The germline gives CDR1 SGHRS, CDR2 YFSETQ. The CDR3 is 15 residues long. Concerning this clone: Its cognate antigen is unknown.

The receptor was isolated from a human donor in good health. This chain connects TRBV5-1 to TRBJ2-5; a possible D gene is TRBD1 (6 bases). The sequenced sample consisted of non-Treg CD4+ T cells sorted from blood. The CDR3 sequence: CASSSTGLGQETQYF. CDR3 nucleotide sequence: TGCGCCAGCAGCTCCACAGGGTTAGGCCAAGAGACCCAGTACTTC.